Sequencing of this T cell receptor beta chain was carried out in a study of CD8+ T cells in alopecia areata. As for the study in general: For 6 to 18 months, tofacitinib was taken, and 6 months off drug followed.

Specified treatment: oral pan-JAK inhibitor, 5-10 mg twice daily. A word on this clone: Its antigen is currently unknown.

RNA was isolated and reverse transcribed to cDNA, the sequencing template. The assay was immunoSEQ multiplex PCR, and TCRdb's table has in-frame clones only and misses some. The table records roughly 250,000 clones, roughly 63% of them present only once. Study-level findings and limits: Throughout tofacitinib, many expanded lesional clones continued to persist in scalp and blood. Against the mouse data, patients shared TCRs less clearly, possibly for HLA reasons.

This specimen was CD4+ T cells sorted from blood, taken at week 52, from a patient treated with tofacitinib. This receptor was obtained from a human donor with alopecia areata.

The CDR3 reads CASSFAGAGQETQYF. The DNA for the CDR3 is TGTGCCAGCAGCTTTGCGGGGGCTGGGCAAGAGACCCAGTACTTC. The rearrangement uses TRBV7-9 and TRBJ2-5, with a tentative D call TRBD2 (7 bases). CDR3 length equals 15 residues. Per the germline V gene, CDR1 is SEHNR and CDR2 is FQNEAQ (reference sequence). Trimming cost V 3 bases and J 2 bases, with 13 bases left between them.